Listed here are 6 T cell receptor beta chains from one sample, sequenced in a study of cytomegalovirus exposure and HLA in healthy donors. The primer mix had 60 Vbeta and 13 Jbeta primers. The protocol was immunoSEQ multiplex PCR, while the TCRdb copy is restricted to in-frame clones and leaves out a portion. The repertoire has about 140,000 clones, around 75% of them found once; the top ten carry less than 1.5%. The specimen was PBMCs. All receptors come from a female donor in good health and CMV-seronegative.

The chain joins TRBV7-2 to TRBJ2-5; 7 nucleotides align to TRBD1. With 3 bases clipped from V and 3 bases from J, the junction kept 10 bases outside the gene matches. The CDR3 sequence is 16 residues long. The V gene's germline CDR1 is SGHTA and CDR2 FQGNSA. The CDR3 loop is CASSFLPGQREETQYF. In nucleotides, the CDR3 is TGTGCCAGCAGCTTCCTACCGGGACAGCGAGAAGAGACCCAGTACTTC.

The CDR3 loop is CASSLWGAGGPSYNEQFF. The CDR3 DNA is TGTGCCAGCAGTTTATGGGGGGCGGGAGGGCCTTCCTACAATGAGCAGTTCTTC. The chain uses TRBV27 and TRBJ2-1; 9 nucleotides match TRBD2. V gave up 1 base and J gave up 1 base; unmatched junction bases: 8. This CDR3 has 18 residues. Germline CDR1 and CDR2: MNHEY and SMNVEV (reference sequence).

J is TRBJ2-5 and V is TRBV29-1, with TRBD1 as a possible D gene (6 bases). V lost 2 bases and J lost 1, with 11 bases in between. Germline V gene sequence: CDR1 SQVTM, CDR2 ANQGSEA. The CDR3 is made up of 14 amino acids. This CDR3 is CSVEPGTRQETQYF. The DNA for the CDR3 is TGCAGCGTTGAACCTGGGACACGCCAAGAGACCCAGTACTTC.

The chain carries TRBV5-1 and TRBJ1-6, with 7 bases aligning to TRBD1. J was trimmed by 8 bases and V by 2 bases; bases with no gene match: 4. The CDR3 consists of 14 residues. Germline CDR1 SGHRS, CDR2 YFSETQ. CDR3 DNA sequence: TGCGCCAGCAGCTTTACAGGGGCCTATTCACCCCTCCACTTT. It specifies CASSFTGAYSPLHF.

The chain joins TRBV6-1 to TRBJ2-1, with 7 bases aligning to TRBD2. Germline values: CDR1 MNHNS, CDR2 SASEGT. The CDR3 consists of 16 residues. The J segment lost 0 bases and the V segment lost 4 bases, leaving 6 bases of the junction unmatched. CDR3 in amino acids: CASSALGGSSYNEQFF. For the CDR3, the DNA is TGTGCCAGCAGTGCCTTGGGGGGGAGCTCCTACAATGAGCAGTTCTTC.

This sequence joins TRBV28 and TRBJ2-5; 15 positions agree with TRBD2. The germline V gene has CDR1 MDHEN and CDR2 SYDVKM. The length of the CDR3 is 15 residues. Trimming cost V 4 bases and J 12 bases; bases outside gene matches: 9. CDR3 sequence reads: CASSSPGLAGGPEYF. The CDR3 nucleotides read TGTGCCAGCAGTTCTCCTGGACTAGCGGGAGGGCCGGAGTACTTC.